The TCR beta chain under discussion was sequenced for a study of tumor-infiltrating lymphocytes in primary liver carcinoma. As for the study in general: Spanning 30 to 69 years of age, the patients were men and women. The tumors ranged from about 4 to 10 cm across and fell within stage T1-T3 N0M0. Findings and caveats of the study: Reduced overlap was seen in tumor-adjacent and tumor-blood pairs versus tumor region pairs.

In regard to this clonotype: Its antigen is as yet unknown. At one boundary the junction diverges from the germline segment, which might be a read error.

With a constant-region primer, TCR beta cDNA was made from approximately 520 ng of total RNA. For TCR beta, libraries were produced by three nested multiplex PCR rounds using slightly modified ARM-PCR. With TRBV1-TRBV30 forward primers and a C-beta reverse primer, the first two PCR rounds were run for 10 cycles each. TCRdb independently ran MiXCR on the multiplex PCR reads; one entry per CDR3 protein. The sample contains about 20,000 distinct CDR3 sequences, more than 75% of which appear only once. This CDR3 has 14 residues. Per germline, CDR1 SGHDT and CDR2 YYEEEE. Co-extracted RNA and DNA came from about 20-30 mg of unsorted bulk tissue. Primary liver carcinoma, confirmed by histopathology, was surgically resected.

The J gene is TRBJ1-6, the V gene TRBV5-6; D unresolved. This receptor was obtained from a woman in her twenties or thirties with primary liver carcinoma and hepatitis B virus infection. Sequencing input: liver tumor tissue from sampling region 2. Subset defined: tumor region T2, inferior pole. The CDR3: CTSSLVALGSRLHF. CDR3 nucleotide sequence: TGTACCAGCAGCTTGGTAGCATTGGGATCACGCCTCCACTTT.